This T cell receptor beta chain was captured in a study of CD4 T cells in relation to SARS-CoV-2 and coronaviruses. About the research overall: TCR beta CDR3s were sequenced after approximately ten-day antigen culture of PBMCs.

Here immunoSEQ multiplex PCR was the method, and the copy in TCRdb shows in-frame clones only, minus some. This table has 15,000 to 20,000 clones, 78% appearing once. Germline V gives CDR1 KGHDR, CDR2 SFDVKD. The CDR3 is made up of 16 amino acids. The V and J ends lost 5 bases and 3 bases respectively, with 18 bases between them. Note on this clone: Its antigen is as yet unknown.

General study findings and limits: In around two thirds of donors, memory CD4+ clonotypes crossrecognized SARS-CoV-2 and at least one common cold coronavirus spike.

Unexposed donor CD4+ T cells date from about 2011-2018, before the COVID-19 pandemic. CD4+ T cells were isolated from the cells after 10 days of culture. V gene TRBV24-1 combines with J gene TRBJ2-5; weak D call: TRBD1 (6 bases). The receptor comes from a human donor in good health. Sequenced input: CD4+ T cells from PBMCs, cultured in vitro. CDR3 nucleotide sequence: TGTGCCACCAGTGGCCCCCAGGGGTCGCGTAAAGAGACCCAGTACTTC. It is translated as CATSGPQGSRKETQYF.